These T cell receptor beta chains were read from a single sample in a study. TCRdb re-called the 5' RACE reads through MiXCR, storing one row per CDR3 protein. The sample lists 10,000 to 15,000 distinct CDR3 sequences; about 22% were seen once. The sample was naive CD4+ T cells sorted from blood. Source of these receptors: a female donor with breast cancer. Each CDR3 is given with its conserved first and last residue. A D gene is named only where the DNA matches it firmly. Clone size is given for some rows only: seen once, a few or many times, or a class if the clone is expanded.

j_call d_call clone_size v_call cdr3_nt cdr3_aa
TRBJ1-2 TRBD1 - TRBV5-6 TGTGCAAGCAGCTCGGTTGGGACAGAGAAATATGGCTACACCTTT CASSSVGTEKYGYTF
TRBJ1-1 - - TRBV10-3 TGTGCCATCAGTAAACCGACAGGCGGGTATGGGACTGAAGCTTTCTTT CAISKPTGGYGTEAFF
TRBJ2-1 - few TRBV19 TGTGCCAGTAGTGTAACGGGGATGGGATACAATGAGCAGTTCTTC CASSVTGMGYNEQFF
TRBJ1-2 - - TRBV4-1 TGCGCCAGCAGCCAAGAAGGCGATAACTATGGCTACACCTTC CASSQEGDNYGYTF
TRBJ1-2 - - TRBV7-9 TGTGCCAGCAGCCCGGACAGCTACTATGGCTACACCTTC CASSPDSYYGYTF
TRBJ1-4 TRBD1 few TRBV5-1 TGCGCCAGCAGCCCTCAGACAGGGCGAGAGGAAAAACTGTTTTTT CASSPQTGREEKLFF
TRBJ2-3 - medium-sized TRBV5-5 TGTGCCAGCAGCTTGGGGCGGGCAGATACGCAGTATTTT CASSLGRADTQYF
TRBJ1-5 - few TRBV20-1 TGCAGTGCTACCCCCCCCCGCAGGGAGGGCAATCAGCCCCAGCATTTT CSATPPRREGNQPQHF
TRBJ2-7 - many TRBV28 TGTGCCAGCAGTCACCACGGACCCTACGAGCAGTACTTC CASSHHGPYEQYF
TRBJ1-1 - few TRBV6-1 TGTGCCAGCCGGGACCGCCGATCGAACACTGAAGCTTTCTTT CASRDRRSNTEAFF
TRBJ2-2 - medium-sized TRBV12-3/TRBV12-4 TGTGCCAGCAGTTTCGTTGGGAACGGGGAGCTGTTTTTT CASSFVGNGELFF
TRBJ2-7 - many TRBV4-1 TGCGCCAGCAGCCACCGGGCGGACGGTTCCTACGAGCAGTACTTC CASSHRADGSYEQYF
TRBJ2-1 - many TRBV5-6 TGTGCCAGCAGCTTGGCTAGCCCAACATCCCGCACCTACAATGAGCAGTTCTTC CASSLASPTSRTYNEQFF
TRBJ2-2 - medium-sized TRBV18 TGTGCCAGCTCACCTCTGCCCTCCACCGGGGAGCTGTTTTTT CASSPLPSTGELFF
TRBJ1-6 - medium-sized TRBV5-1 TGCGCCAGCAGCCATGACGGAGACAGCAATTCACCCCTCCACTTT CASSHDGDSNSPLHF
TRBJ2-1 - many TRBV7-3 TGTGCCAGCAGCTTTTCTGGACAGTTCTCCTACAATGAGCAGTTCTTC CASSFSGQFSYNEQFF
TRBJ2-1 TRBD2 many TRBV20-1 TGCAGTGGGGTCCCCCTACTAGCGGCCTCCGGGATTTCCTACAATGAGCAGTTCTTC CSGVPLLAASGISYNEQFF
TRBJ1-5 - many TRBV6-1 TGTGCCAGCGGCCTCGGGATCGGGTCGAGCAATCAGCCCCAGCATTTT CASGLGIGSSNQPQHF
TRBJ2-1 TRBD2 many TRBV29-1 TGCAGCGTCCGAAGCGGGGCGTCCTACAATGAGCAGTTCTTC CSVRSGASYNEQFF
TRBJ2-1 TRBD2 medium-sized TRBV11-1 TGTGCCAGCGGGATAGCGGGAGGCGCCAATGAGCAGTTCTTC CASGIAGGANEQFF
TRBJ2-1 TRBD2 - TRBV6-5 TGTGCCAGCAGTTACCTCCGACTAGCACGGAAAACCGATGAGCAGTTCTTC CASSYLRLARKTDEQFF
TRBJ2-3 - few TRBV7-3 TGTGCCAGCAGCTTAGCGGGGCCACCAGATACGCAGTATTTT CASSLAGPPDTQYF
TRBJ1-1 - few TRBV18 TGTGCCAGCTTACAGGGGAACACTGAAGCTTTCTTT CASLQGNTEAFF
TRBJ1-3 - medium-sized TRBV9 TGTGCCAGCAGCGTCGGAAACTCTGGAAACACCATATATTTT CASSVGNSGNTIYF
TRBJ2-7 TRBD1 many TRBV28 TGTGCCAGCACCGGAGGACAGGGGAAGGGCTCCTACGAGCAGTACTTC CASTGGQGKGSYEQYF
TRBJ1-1 - many TRBV6-1 TGTGCCAGCGGGGGGGGACCCCTGAACACTGAAGCTTTCTTT CASGGGPLNTEAFF
TRBJ2-6 - - TRBV5-1 TGCGCCAGCAGCATAAAGCCCTCTGGGGCCAACGTCCTGACTTTC CASSIKPSGANVLTF
TRBJ2-1 TRBD2 - TRBV7-8 TGTGCCAGCAGCGTTAGCGGGAGTGTCGCCAACAATGAGCAGTTCTTC CASSVSGSVANNEQFF
TRBJ2-3 - medium-sized TRBV30 TGTGCCTGGAGACGGGACTGGGCCACAGATACGCAGTATTTT CAWRRDWATDTQYF
TRBJ1-1 TRBD1 - TRBV10-3 TGTGCCACCAGCTCGGACAGGCTGAACACTGAAGCTTACTTT CATSSDRLNTEAYF
TRBJ1-1 - - TRBV20-1 TGCAGTGCTCAAGGACAGTTGAACACTGAAGCTCTCTTT CSAQGQLNTEALF
TRBJ1-3 - - TRBV5-1 TGCGCCAGCAGCTTAGGGCGAGCTGGCAACACCATATATTTT CASSLGRAGNTIYF
TRBJ1-3 - many TRBV25-1 TGTGCCAGCACCTCAGGGTTTGGAAACACCATATATTTT CASTSGFGNTIYF
TRBJ1-5 - few TRBV9 TGTGCCAGCAGCGTAGGGTTAGTGGCTCAGCCCCAGCATTTT CASSVGLVAQPQHF
TRBJ1-1 - - TRBV18 TGTGACAGCTCCGGAGACAAGAACACTGAAGCTTTCTTT CDSSGDKNTEAFF
TRBJ2-1 TRBD2 many TRBV4-1 TGCGCCAGCAGCCAAGACGGACTAGCCTACAATGAGCAGTTCTTC CASSQDGLAYNEQFF
TRBJ1-1 - medium-sized TRBV18 TGTGCCAGCTCCAGAGACAAGAACACTGAAGCTTTCTTT CASSRDKNTEAFF
TRBJ2-3 - medium-sized TRBV5-1 TGCGCCAGCAGCTTGGAGAGGGGCAGCACAGATACGCAGTATTTT CASSLERGSTDTQYF
TRBJ2-4 - few TRBV6-5 TGTGCCAGTCTAAAGGACATTCAGTACTTC CASLKDIQYF
TRBJ2-3 TRBD1 many TRBV7-3 TGTGCCAGCAGCCCGACAGGGGGCATGGATACGCAGTATTTT CASSPTGGMDTQYF
TRBJ2-5 - once TRBV20-1 TGCAGTGCTAGACTCTTGGGGGGTGGCGAGACCCAGTACTTC CSARLLGGGETQYF
TRBJ2-1 - many TRBV7-6 TGTGCCAGCAGCGTAGTGGAGGGGGAATACAATGAGCAGTTCTTC CASSVVEGEYNEQFF
TRBJ2-1 - many TRBV10-3 TGTGCCATCAGTGAGGGGTCCTCCTACAATGAGCAGTTCTTC CAISEGSSYNEQFF
TRBJ1-5 - - TRBV19 TGTGCCAGTAGTCCCCTTTGGGGGGATCAGCCCCAGCATTTT CASSPLWGDQPQHF
TRBJ1-1 - few TRBV12-3/TRBV12-4 TGTGCCAGCAGTCCGATACCAATGAACACTGAAGCTTTCTTT CASSPIPMNTEAFF
TRBJ2-7 TRBD2 medium-sized TRBV15 TGTGCCACCAGCGTCCGGGGAGGCGGGAGCCTATCGGACGAGCAGTACTTC CATSVRGGGSLSDEQYF
TRBJ1-2 - medium-sized TRBV20-1 TGCAGTGCTAGGGCGGTTCTTGGCTACACCTTC CSARAVLGYTF
TRBJ2-1 - medium-sized TRBV4-1 TGCGCCAGCAGCCAAGGGAGGGCCGCATACAATGAGCAGTTCTTC CASSQGRAAYNEQFF
TRBJ1-2 TRBD1 - TRBV18 TGTGCCAGCTCACGACTCGACAGGGGCGATGGCTACACCTTC CASSRLDRGDGYTF
TRBJ1-5 - many TRBV27 TGTGCCAGCAGTTTATTGGGCAATCAGCCCCAGCATTTT CASSLLGNQPQHF
TRBJ2-1 - many TRBV10-3 TGTGCCATCAGTGATCTCGGGAATGAGCAGTTCTTC CAISDLGNEQFF
TRBJ2-3 - - TRBV7-6 TGTGCCAGCAGACGTGGACCGTGCACCGATACGCAGTATTTT CASRRGPCTDTQYF
TRBJ2-4 TRBD2 many TRBV29-1 TGCAGCGTGGACTTAGCGGGAGGGAACATTCAGTACTTC CSVDLAGGNIQYF